The table lists the clone carrying this TCR beta chain with many counts. TCRdb re-analysed the 5' RACE reads in MiXCR, keeping a single row per CDR3 protein. The sample contains about 310,000 distinct CDR3 sequences, roughly 3.5% of which appear only once. This CDR3 has 15 amino acids. V lost 3 bases, J lost 5 bases, and 9 bases stayed unmatched. The entry originates in a study of T cells after yellow fever vaccination. The clonotype comes from a man between 18 and 29 years old who received the YFV17D yellow fever vaccine. The V call is TRBV12-3 or TRBV12-4, the J call TRBJ2-5, with TRBD1 matching over 7 bases. The sample consisted of PBMCs, taken on the day of the yellow fever booster vaccination. In DNA form, the CDR3 reads TGTGCCAGCAGTTTTCTCGCAGGGGGTGAGGAGACCCAGTACTTC. Residues: CASSFLAGGEETQYF.